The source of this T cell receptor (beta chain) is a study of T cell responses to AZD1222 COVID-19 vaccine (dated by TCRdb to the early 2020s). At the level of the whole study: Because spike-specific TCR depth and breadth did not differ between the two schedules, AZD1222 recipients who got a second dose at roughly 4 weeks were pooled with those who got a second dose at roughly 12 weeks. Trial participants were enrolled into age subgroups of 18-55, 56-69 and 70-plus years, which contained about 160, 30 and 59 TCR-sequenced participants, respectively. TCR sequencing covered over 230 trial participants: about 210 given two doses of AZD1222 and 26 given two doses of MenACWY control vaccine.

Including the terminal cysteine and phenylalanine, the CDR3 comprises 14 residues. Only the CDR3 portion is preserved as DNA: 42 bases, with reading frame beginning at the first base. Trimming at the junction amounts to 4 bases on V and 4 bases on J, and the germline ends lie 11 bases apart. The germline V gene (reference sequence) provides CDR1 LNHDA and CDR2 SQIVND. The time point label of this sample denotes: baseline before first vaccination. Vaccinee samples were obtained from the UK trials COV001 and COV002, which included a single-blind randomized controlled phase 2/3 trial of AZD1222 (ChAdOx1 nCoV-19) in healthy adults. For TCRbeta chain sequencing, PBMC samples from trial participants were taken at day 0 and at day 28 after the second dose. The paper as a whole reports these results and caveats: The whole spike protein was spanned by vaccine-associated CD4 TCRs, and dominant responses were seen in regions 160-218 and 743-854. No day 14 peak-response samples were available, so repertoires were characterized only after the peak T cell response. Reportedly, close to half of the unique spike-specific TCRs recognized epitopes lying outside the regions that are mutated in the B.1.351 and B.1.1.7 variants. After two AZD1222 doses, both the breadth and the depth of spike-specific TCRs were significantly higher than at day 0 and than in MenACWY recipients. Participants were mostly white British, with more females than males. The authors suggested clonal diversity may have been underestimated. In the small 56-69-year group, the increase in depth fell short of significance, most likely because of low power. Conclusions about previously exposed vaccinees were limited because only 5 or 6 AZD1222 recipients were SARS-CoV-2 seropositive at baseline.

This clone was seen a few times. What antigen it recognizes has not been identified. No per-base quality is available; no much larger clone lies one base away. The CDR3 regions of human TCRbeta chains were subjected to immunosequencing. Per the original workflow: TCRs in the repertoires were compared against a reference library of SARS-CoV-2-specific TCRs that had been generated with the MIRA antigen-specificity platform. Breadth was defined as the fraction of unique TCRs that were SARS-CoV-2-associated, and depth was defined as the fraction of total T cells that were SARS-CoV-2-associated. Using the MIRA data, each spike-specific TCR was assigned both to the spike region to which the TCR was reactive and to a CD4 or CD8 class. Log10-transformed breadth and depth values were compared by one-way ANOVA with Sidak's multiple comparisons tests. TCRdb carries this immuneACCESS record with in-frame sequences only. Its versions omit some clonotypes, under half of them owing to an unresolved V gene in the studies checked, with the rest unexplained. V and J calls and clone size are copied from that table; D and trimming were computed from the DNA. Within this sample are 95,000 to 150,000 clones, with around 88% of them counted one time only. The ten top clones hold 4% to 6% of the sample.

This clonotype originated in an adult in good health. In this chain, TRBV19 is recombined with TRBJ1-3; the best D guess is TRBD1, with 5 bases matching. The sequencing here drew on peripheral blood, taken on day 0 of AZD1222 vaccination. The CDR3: CASSKSGTGNTIYF. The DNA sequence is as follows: TGTGCCAGTAGTAAATCCGGGACGGGAAACACCATATATTTT.